This section outlines one TCR beta chain sequence together with its context. The data were taken from a study of blood T cell repertoires in COVID-19. Background on the study: Collection of acute and convalescent COVID-19 samples took place in the United States, Italy and Spain. Sample material is recorded as cDNA or gDNA derived from T cells, B-cell-depleted T cells, or PBMCs.

V was trimmed by 2 bases and J by 13 bases, leaving 11 bases between them. This CDR3 spans 12 amino acids. Per the germline V gene, CDR1 is MNHEY and CDR2 is SVGAGI. As processed by the authors: From reference gene primer amplification, estimates of nucleated cell counts were derived. Profiling relied on immunoSEQ multiplex PCR, and the TCRdb table lists in-frame clones only, not all of them. V, J and clone size reflect that table, while D and trimming were determined from the DNA. The sample consists of approximately 210,000 clones, roughly 84% of them appearing once. V gene TRBV6-5 combines with J gene TRBJ2-2; D unresolved. The TCR was taken from a woman older than 75 with acute or convalescent COVID-19. The sample was peripheral blood. The CDR3 region is CASSYGHSRLFF. Written as DNA, the CDR3 is TGTGCCAGCAGTTACGGGCACTCGAGGCTGTTTTTT.